This T cell receptor (beta chain) was found in a study of metastatic and nonmetastatic thyroid tumors. Study summary: Peripheral blood and tumor or nodule samples from malignant and benign thyroid patients were compared. Study results and caveats: It was reportedly found that TCR beta diversity was significantly higher in malignant thyroid tumors than in benign nodules, a difference seen in both blood and tumor samples.

This clone was recorded many times. The antigen remains unidentified. V was trimmed by 4 bases and J by 1 base, leaving 7 bases between them. This CDR3 contains 14 residues. Per germline, CDR1 KGHDR and CDR2 SFDVKD. Each patient came to thyroid surgery without any prior treatment (of any kind). TCRdb re-called the PCR reads with MiXCR. Here the sample spans approximately 37,000 clones, around 23% being singletons. Material for sequencing was tumor tissue. The clonotype was recovered from a male donor with papillary thyroid cancer or a benign thyroid nodule (not recorded which). Some clones in this sample may be carry-over from other donors' samples. This rearrangement joins TRBV24-1 to TRBJ1-5; unclear D gene. Written as DNA, the CDR3 is TGTGCCACCAGTGACCGCGGGAGCAATCAGCCCCAGCATTTT. Translating it yields CATSDRGSNQPQHF.